Below are 21 T cell receptor beta chains sequenced from a single sample in a study of OX40 agonist ivuxolimab in advanced cancers. Only in-frame clones appear in the TCRdb table, and some are missing; sequencing was by immunoSEQ multiplex PCR. This sample carries about 53,000 clones, roughly 79% of them seen once, and the ten largest clones take 2% to 2.5%. Sequencing used CD4+ or CD8+ T cells sorted from blood, obtained in a trial of the OX40 agonist ivuxolimab. Receptor source: an adult with an advanced solid tumor such as melanoma, head and neck, liver or kidney cancer.

This clone was seen only a few times. The V gene is TRBV7-3, the J gene TRBJ1-1; TRBD1 is a possible D gene (6 bases). The CDR3 runs 15 residues. V was cut by 2 bases and J by 4 bases, with 14 bases left in between. Germline V CDR1 and CDR2: SGHTA, FQGTGA. In nucleotides, the CDR3 is TGTGCCAGCAGCTTACAGGGTGGGGGCGGCACTGAAGCTTTCTTT. Translating it yields CASSLQGGGGTEAFF.

J is TRBJ2-7 and V is TRBV27; unclear D gene. CDR1 MNHEY and CDR2 SMNVEV come from the germline V gene (reference sequence). This CDR3 is built from 13 residues. V lost 4 bases to trimming and J lost 0 bases, with 7 bases between them. CDR3 protein: CASSSRSSYEQYF. The CDR3, as DNA: TGTGCCAGCAGTTCTAGAAGCTCCTACGAGCAGTACTTC.

The V and J genes are TRBV7-5 and TRBJ1-1; the D call of TRBD1 is as the table states it, not checked on the DNA. TRBV7-5 is assigned pseudogene status. CDR3 length: 18 amino acids. CDR3 protein: CVRSQLVPRQGIHTEAFF. CDR3 coding DNA: TGTGTCAGAAGCCAGCTTGTCCCTCGACAGGGGATTCACACTGAAGCTTTCTTT.

The gene calls are TRBV6-5 and TRBJ2-7, with 8 bases aligning to TRBD1. This CDR3 comprises 15 residues. Trimming removed 4 bases from V and 3 bases from J; junction bases left unmatched: 8. Germline loops: CDR1 MNHEY, CDR2 SVGAGI. CDR3 loop: CASSSPGQVYYEQYF. The CDR3 DNA reads as TGTGCCAGCAGTTCGCCGGGACAGGTGTACTACGAGCAGTACTTC.

This chain uses TRBV7-9 with TRBJ1-3; no clear D gene. The CDR3 loop spans 16 amino acids. CDR1 is SEHNR and CDR2 is FQNEAQ in the germline V gene (reference sequence). Trimming left V 2 bases short and J 0 bases short, with 11 bases between. CDR3: CASSLNPDSSGNTIYF. CDR3 in DNA: TGTGCCAGCAGCTTAAACCCGGATAGCTCTGGAAACACCATATATTTT.

V and J are TRBV6-6 and TRBJ1-5; 7 bases are shared with TRBD1. Germline V CDR1 and CDR2: MNHNY, SVGAGI (reference sequence). The length of the CDR3 is 14 residues. V was pared by 5 bases and J by 5 bases, with 6 bases of the junction left unmatched. CDR3 sequence (DNA): TGTGCCAGCAGTCCCCGCAGGGGGGATCAGCCCCAGCATTTT. The encoded protein is CASSPRRGDQPQHF.

The chain combines TRBV28 with TRBJ1-2, with TRBD1 matching 9 bases. V gave up 2 bases and J gave up 2 bases; unmatched junction bases: 3. This CDR3 has 15 residues. Germline V gene data show CDR1 as MDHEN and CDR2 as SYDVKM. The CDR3 sequence: CASSLADRGNYGYTF. DNA of the CDR3: TGTGCCAGCAGTTTAGCAGACAGGGGGAACTATGGCTACACCTTC.

This clone came up once. J is TRBJ1-1 and V is TRBV5-1; D is perhaps TRBD1 (6 bases). In germline, CDR1 is SGHRS, CDR2 YFSETQ. Between the trimmed V and J ends, which lost 2 bases and 4 bases, there was a span of 12 bases. CDR3 length: 14 residues. The CDR3: CASSLQGGSTEAFF. The CDR3 DNA is TGCGCCAGCAGCTTACAGGGTGGGAGCACTGAAGCTTTCTTT.

This sequence joins TRBV4-3 and TRBJ2-4, with D hard to call. Germline V CDR1 and CDR2: LGHNA, YSLEER. V lost 4 bases and J lost 1, with 11 bases in between. This CDR3 has 15 amino acids. In DNA form, the CDR3 reads TGCGCCAGCAGCCTCTTTCTGGACGCCAAAAACATTCAGTACTTC. Translated: CASSLFLDAKNIQYF.

This clone is medium-sized (0.01 to 0.1%). The chain has TRBV4-2 and TRBJ1-4; no reliable D call. CDR3 length: 14 residues. Germline lookup yields CDR1 LGHNA and CDR2 YNFKEQ. V was pared by 1 base and J by 4 bases, with 7 bases between. CDR3 loop: CASSQGRGNEKLFF. The CDR3 DNA reads as TGTGCCAGCAGCCAAGGGCGGGGTAATGAAAAACTGTTTTTT.

The rearrangement joins TRBV18 to TRBJ1-6, with 10 bases identical to TRBD1. The ends lost 3 bases at V and 4 bases at J; junction bases unmatched: 0. The CDR3 spans 15 residues. CDR1 is KGHSH and CDR2 is LQKENI in the germline V gene. CDR3 protein: CASSPGQGYNSPLHF. The CDR3 DNA reads as TGTGCCAGCTCACCGGGACAGGGGTATAATTCACCCCTCCACTTT.

The chain carries TRBV5-1 and TRBJ2-7; 10 positions agree with TRBD1. The junction had 7 bases not matched to a gene; V was cut back by 4 bases and J by 3 bases. The CDR3 extends over 15 amino acids. Germline-derived CDR1 and CDR2 are SGHRS and YFSETQ. CDR3 protein: CASSRPGTGVYEQYF. The CDR3, as DNA: TGCGCCAGCAGCAGGCCCGGGACAGGGGTCTACGAGCAGTACTTC. The whole variable domain, remainder taken from reference TRBV5-1 and TRBJ2-7, is KAGVTQTPRYLIKTRGQQVTLSCSPISGHRSVSWYQQTPGQGLQFLFEYFSETQRNKGNFPGRFSGRQFSNSRSEMNVSTLELGDSALYLCASSRPGTGVYEQYFGPGTRLTVT.

The gene calls are TRBV29-1 and TRBJ1-1, with 8 positions matching TRBD1. The CDR3 has 14 residues. Looked up from germline, CDR1 is SQVTM and CDR2 is ANQGSEA. The V gene end was trimmed by 7 bases and the J gene end by 0 bases; junction bases not matched to a gene: 7. This chain's CDR3 is CSGLTGVVNTEAFF. The DNA for the CDR3 is TGCAGCGGGCTGACAGGGGTCGTGAACACTGAAGCTTTCTTT.

The chain recombines TRBV5-1 with TRBJ1-1; 7 bases line up with TRBD1. Per the germline V gene, CDR1 is SGHRS and CDR2 is YFSETQ. J gave up 1 base and V 4 bases, and 4 bases lay outside the gene matches. This CDR3 has 14 residues. Written as DNA, the CDR3 is TGCGCCAGCAGCCAGACAGGGCAGAACACTGAAGCTTTCTTT. Amino acid sequence: CASSQTGQNTEAFF.

The rearrangement joins TRBV6-6 to TRBJ2-5; the match to TRBD2 covers 8 bases. The CDR3 has 12 residues. After removal of 9 bases from V and 2 bases from J, the junction contained 2 bases not matched to a gene. Per the germline V gene, CDR1 is MNHNY and CDR2 is SVGAGI (reference sequence). This CDR3 reads CASSGTQETQYF. The DNA of the CDR3 is TGTGCCAGTAGCGGGACTCAAGAGACCCAGTACTTC.

The rearrangement joins TRBV19 to TRBJ2-7; either TRBD1 or TRBD2 may supply D (5 bases each). The V and J ends lost 5 bases and 6 bases respectively, with 17 bases between them. The CDR3 is made up of 14 amino acids. Germline V lookup: CDR1 LNHDA, CDR2 SQIVND (reference sequence). The CDR3 region has the DNA TGTGCCAGTAGTGGGGGTACGAATGGGTTCGAGCAGTACTTC. It translates to CASSGGTNGFEQYF.

This clone has a handful of counts. The chain couples TRBV27 to TRBJ2-7, with TRBD2 matching over 12 bases. V shed 6 bases and J 3 bases; nucleotides not matched to a gene: 6. The CDR3 sequence is 15 residues long. CDR1 and CDR2 from the germline V gene are MNHEY and SMNVEV (reference sequence). CDR3 DNA: TGTGCCAGCAGCCCTAGCGGGAGGGCCAACTACGAGCAGTACTTC. Its protein product is CASSPSGRANYEQYF.

A single count supports this clone. The chain recombines TRBV6-6 with TRBJ1-1, with 9 bases matching TRBD1. Trimming at V came to 8 bases and at J to 1 base, leaving 5 bases not matched to a gene. This CDR3 contains 14 residues. The germline V gene has CDR1 MNHNY and CDR2 SVGAGI (reference sequence). This CDR3 is CASGRDRANTEAFF. The CDR3, as DNA: TGTGCCAGCGGACGGGACAGGGCGAACACTGAAGCTTTCTTT.

The chain joins TRBV5-1 to TRBJ1-1; TRBD1 agrees at 8 bases. The CDR3 runs to 15 residues. Germline CDR1 and CDR2: SGHRS and YFSETQ. V lost 2 bases to trimming and J lost 6 bases; unmatched junction nucleotides: 9. The CDR3 nucleotides are TGCGCCAGCAGCTTTGAACAGGGGGGCCCCTCTGAAGCTTTCTTT. Protein sequence: CASSFEQGGPSEAFF.

This chain joins TRBV29-1 and TRBJ1-4; the D is unclear. The CDR3 totals 11 residues. V was shortened by 3 bases and J by 10 bases, with 9 bases between the two germline ends. The V gene's germline CDR1 is SQVTM and CDR2 ANQGSEA. As DNA, the CDR3 is TGCAGCGTTGAGGAAACCGGAAAACTGTTTTTT. Translation gives CSVEETGKLFF.

The chain joins TRBV18 to TRBJ1-3; D unclear. The V and J ends lost 0 bases and 0 bases respectively, with 3 bases between them. CDR3 size: 14 residues. Per the germline V gene, CDR1 is KGHSH and CDR2 is LQKENI. DNA of the CDR3: TGTGCCAGCTCACCACCGGGCTCTGGAAACACCATATATTTT. Translating gives CASSPPGSGNTIYF.